A single sample gave rise to the 26 T cell receptor beta chains below, sequenced in a study of identical twins. TCRdb used MiXCR to reprocess the 5' RACE reads, holding one entry per CDR3 protein. This sample has some 460,000 distinct CDR3 sequences, with approximately 15% found just once. The sample was also linked to a second study, of yellow fever vaccine responses in identical twins.

Material for sequencing was CD4+ T cells sorted from blood. The receptors derive from a woman between 18 and 30 years old in good health.

The chain is built from TRBV18 and TRBJ2-5; TRBD2 matches 12 bases. Trimming cost V 2 bases and J 1 base; bases outside gene matches: 2. The CDR3 is 16 amino acids. Germline CDR1 is KGHSH and CDR2 is LQKENI. CDR3 nucleotide sequence: TGTGCCAGCTCACCAACGACTAGCGGGGGCCAAGAGACCCAGTACTTC. Its protein product is CASSPTTSGGQETQYF. Variable domain in full (rest from reference TRBV18 and TRBJ2-5): NAGVMQNPRHLVRRRGQEARLRCSPMKGHSHVYWYRQLPEEGLKFMVYLQKENIIDESGMPKERFSAEFPKEGPSILRIQQVVRGDSAAYFCASSPTTSGGQETQYFGPGTRLLVL.

The chain carries TRBV2 and TRBJ2-3, with D perhaps being TRBD1 or TRBD2 (5 bases each). V lost 5 bases and J 0 bases, leaving 15 bases between the germline ends. This CDR3 spans 16 amino acids. Germline V CDR1 and CDR2: SNHLY, FYNNEI. CDR3 bases: TGTGCCAGCAGTCAAAGTTTTGGGGGTAGCACAGATACGCAGTATTTT. Encoded protein: CASSQSFGGSTDTQYF.

This clonotype has ten or more counts. The chain is built from TRBV12-3 or TRBV12-4 and TRBJ2-2, with 8 bases lining up with TRBD1. This CDR3 contains 16 residues. J lost 2 bases, V lost 10 bases, and 12 bases had no gene match. Here the CDR3 DNA reads TGTGCCACCGAGGGAACGACAGGGGAAAACACCGGGGAGCTGTTTTTT. Encoded protein: CATEGTTGENTGELFF.

This clonotype was seen many times. The chain links TRBV5-1 to TRBJ2-5; unclear D gene. Trimming removed 0 bases at V and 5 bases at J, with 11 bases between. Germline V CDR1 and CDR2: SGHRS, YFSETQ. The CDR3 spans 14 residues. The CDR3 nucleotides read TGCGCCAGCAGCTTGGTCCCTCTTTGGGAGACCCAGTACTTC. Translated: CASSLVPLWETQYF.

The CDR3 loop is CASTGWETGELFF. In DNA, the CDR3 is TGTGCCAGCACCGGTTGGGAGACCGGGGAGCTGTTTTTT. This chain connects TRBV6-2 or TRBV6-3 to TRBJ2-2, with D maybe TRBD2 (5 bases). In germline, CDR1 is MNHEY, CDR2 SVGEGT. The CDR3 totals 13 residues. Trimming took off 7 bases at V and 5 bases at J, with 11 bases between the two ends.

This chain uses TRBV11-2 with TRBJ2-1, with TRBD1 identical over 8 bases. This CDR3 contains 17 residues. Germline V lookup: CDR1 SGHAT, CDR2 FQNNGV. The V segment lost 0 bases and the J segment 8 bases; nucleotides outside the gene matches: 12. CDR3 loop: CASSLDGLGQGIDEQFF. CDR3 in DNA: TGTGCCAGCAGCTTAGACGGGCTCGGACAGGGAATCGATGAGCAGTTCTTC.

This clonotype has just a few counts. The chain uses TRBV7-4 and TRBJ1-1; tentative D call: TRBD1 (5 bases). CDR1 and CDR2 (germline): SGHVT, SQSDAQ. Trimming took off 8 bases at V and 1 base at J, with 5 bases between the two ends. The CDR3 extends over 11 amino acids. CDR3 in DNA: TGTGCCAGCGACAGGAACACTGAAGCTTTCTTT. Translated, it gives CASDRNTEAFF.

The V gene is TRBV30, the J gene TRBJ2-5, with D possibly TRBD1 on 5 matching bases. The CDR3 runs 12 residues. The V gene lost 4 bases and the J gene lost 4 bases, with 10 bases spanning the gap. Germline CDR1 is GTSNPN and CDR2 is SVGIG (reference sequence). The CDR3 DNA reads as TGTGCCTGGAACGGACACGTAGAGACCCAGTACTTC. Protein: CAWNGHVETQYF.

The chain carries TRBV3-1 and TRBJ1-2; a weak D match, TRBD1 (5 bases). The CDR3 runs 15 residues. Trimming took off 0 bases at V and 1 base at J, with 9 bases between the two ends. Germline V gene sequence: CDR1 LGHDT, CDR2 YNNKEL (reference sequence). The CDR3 reads CASSQDRGFNYGYTF. DNA of the CDR3: TGTGCCAGCAGCCAAGATCGGGGCTTTAACTATGGCTACACCTTC.

V and J are TRBV27 and TRBJ2-6; perhaps TRBD2 as D (5 bases). Germline V gives CDR1 MNHEY, CDR2 SMNVEV (reference sequence). Between the trimmed V and J ends, which lost 3 bases and 0 bases, there was a span of 21 bases. The CDR3 is 20 amino acids. CDR3 loop: CASSFRGSPLILSGANVLTF. CDR3 DNA sequence: TGTGCCAGCAGTTTTCGAGGGAGTCCCCTTATACTCTCTGGGGCCAACGTCCTGACTTTC.

This clonotype was picked up one time. The chain has TRBV19 and TRBJ1-5; D is ambiguous. Germline V CDR1 and CDR2: LNHDA, SQIVND (reference sequence). CDR3 length equals 15 residues. V lost 9 bases to trimming and J lost 5 bases, with 20 bases between them. The CDR3 nucleotides read TGTGCCAGCCGAATGCGGGGAGGGCCCTATCAGCCCCAGCATTTT. It translates to CASRMRGGPYQPQHF.

This chain joins TRBV27 and TRBJ2-2; the D call may be TRBD1 or TRBD2 (6 bases each). Trimming removed 2 bases at V and 4 bases at J, with 11 bases between. The CDR3 has 15 amino acids. In germline, CDR1 is MNHEY, CDR2 SMNVEV (reference sequence). CDR3 nucleotide sequence: TGTGCCAGCAGTTTAAGGGGGGAGGTCACCGGGGAGCTGTTTTTT. Protein product: CASSLRGEVTGELFF.

The chain employs TRBV28 and TRBJ2-3; D call uncertain. V lost 4 bases to trimming and J lost 2 bases, with 16 bases between them. The CDR3 runs to 16 residues. Germline CDR1 is MDHEN and CDR2 is SYDVKM. The DNA of the CDR3 is TGTGCCAGCAGTTCAAACCCTACTGGATCCACAGATACGCAGTATTTT. This sequence encodes CASSSNPTGSTDTQYF. Complete variable domain (other parts from reference TRBV28 and TRBJ2-3): DVKVTQSSRYLVKRTGEKVFLECVQDMDHENMFWYRQDPGLGLRLIYFSYDVKMKEKGDIPEGYSVSREKKERFSLILESASTNQTSMYLCASSSNPTGSTDTQYFGPGTRLTVL.

At least ten counts were recorded for this clonotype. The rearrangement uses TRBV28 and TRBJ2-1; 7 nucleotides match TRBD1. This CDR3 spans 14 amino acids. Germline V gene data show CDR1 as MDHEN and CDR2 as SYDVKM. V gave up 3 bases and J gave up 9 bases; unmatched junction bases: 8. The CDR3 loop is CASSLQPTGSEQFF. The CDR3 bases are TGTGCCAGCAGTTTGCAACCGACAGGGAGTGAGCAGTTCTTC.

CDR3 sequence: CSARVMTISRDDFWQPQHF. CDR3 in DNA: TGCAGTGCTAGAGTAATGACTATCTCCCGGGACGACTTTTGGCAGCCCCAGCATTTT. The chain combines TRBV20-1 with TRBJ1-5; a possible D gene is TRBD1 (5 bases). Germline-derived CDR1 and CDR2 are DFQATT and SNEGSKA (reference sequence). Between the trimmed V and J ends, which lost 1 base and 7 bases, there was a span of 29 bases. The CDR3 contains 19 residues.

This clonotype came up many times. The gene calls are TRBV12-3 or TRBV12-4 and TRBJ2-7; TRBD2 matches 10 bases. J lost 2 bases, V lost 2 bases, and 3 bases had no gene match. The CDR3 spans 15 residues. CDR3 sequence (DNA): TGTGCCAGCAGTTTAACTAGCGGGATTGCCTACGAGCAGTACTTC. It is translated as CASSLTSGIAYEQYF.

This clonotype has more than one count but fewer than ten. Its ends do not fully match the called genes, so a read error is possible. The chain has TRBV3-1 and TRBJ1-1; perhaps TRBD1 as D (5 bases). Germline V CDR1 and CDR2: LGHDT, YNNKEL (reference sequence). The CDR3 runs 13 residues. The CDR3 nucleotides read TGTGCCAGCAGTAGAGGGGCGCCCACTAAAGCTTTCTTT. Its protein product is CASSRGAPTKAFF.

The V and J genes are TRBV12-3 or TRBV12-4 and TRBJ2-6; D unresolved. V was trimmed by 8 bases and J by 0 bases, leaving 5 bases between them. The CDR3 runs to 13 residues. CDR3 nucleotide sequence: TGTGCCAGCGGGGACTCTGGGGCCAACGTCCTGACTTTC. Translation gives CASGDSGANVLTF.

This chain joins TRBV27 and TRBJ2-2; a weak D match, TRBD2 (6 bases). Germline CDR1 MNHEY, CDR2 SMNVEV (reference sequence). Trimming took off 0 bases at V and 6 bases at J, with 11 bases between the two ends. This CDR3 is 15 amino acids long. CDR3 sequence: CASSLSGSLPGELFF. The CDR3 DNA sequence: TGTGCCAGCAGTTTATCCGGGAGCCTACCCGGGGAGCTGTTTTTT.

The genes are TRBV9 and TRBJ2-1, with 8 bases aligning to TRBD2. Unmatched junction bases numbered 8, after V lost 4 bases and J lost 2 bases. The CDR3 is 16 amino acids. Germline V lookup: CDR1 SGDLS, CDR2 YYNGEE. The CDR3 region has the DNA TGTGCCAGCAGCCTCCTGGGGACTAGTCCCTACAATGAGCAGTTCTTC. Protein product: CASSLLGTSPYNEQFF.

The rearrangement links TRBV27 to TRBJ1-1, with a tentative D call TRBD1 (5 bases). CDR3 length: 14 residues. V was clipped by 1 base and J by 1 base, with 7 bases between them. CDR1 MNHEY and CDR2 SMNVEV come from the germline V gene (reference sequence). The CDR3, as DNA: TGTGCCAGCAGTTTATGGCAGGGGAACACTGAAGCTTTCTTT. This codes for CASSLWQGNTEAFF.

The chain combines TRBV27 with TRBJ2-5; TRBD2 might be the D (7 bases). CDR3 length: 13 residues. Trimming removed 5 bases at V and 5 bases at J, with 12 bases between. Germline V gene sequence: CDR1 MNHEY, CDR2 SMNVEV (reference sequence). The CDR3 DNA reads as TGTGCCAGCAGTCAAAGGGGGGGGGAGACCCAGTACTTC. It translates to CASSQRGGETQYF.

The chain has TRBV19 and TRBJ2-6, with 7 bases lining up with TRBD1. CDR1 and CDR2 from the germline V gene are LNHDA and SQIVND (reference sequence). The CDR3 spans 15 residues. The V gene end was trimmed by 8 bases and the J gene end by 0 bases; junction bases not matched to a gene: 4. Here the CDR3 reads CASGDSSSGANVLTF. DNA of the CDR3: TGTGCCAGTGGGGACAGTAGCTCTGGGGCCAACGTCCTGACTTTC.

About this clonotype itself: An end of the junction does not agree with germline; a read error may underlie this. This chain connects TRBV20-1 to TRBJ2-3; TRBD2 matches 12 bases. Germline V gives CDR1 DFQATT, CDR2 SNEGSKA (reference sequence). This CDR3 is built from 15 residues. This chain's CDR3 is CCATTSGGRTDTQYF. The CDR3 bases are TGCTGTGCTACGACTAGCGGGGGCCGCACAGATACGCAGTATTTT.

There are a few counts of this clonotype. The genes are TRBV4-2 and TRBJ2-3; TRBD1 agrees at 9 bases. Germline lookup yields CDR1 LGHNA and CDR2 YNFKEQ. This CDR3 comprises 17 residues. V shed 3 bases, J shed 9 bases, and the junction held 16 bases outside the gene matches. The CDR3 loop is CASSHAPGTGTGKTQYF. The CDR3 DNA sequence: TGTGCCAGCAGCCATGCCCCCGGTACCGGGACAGGGAAAACGCAGTATTTT.

The chain employs TRBV4-2 and TRBJ2-1; D might be TRBD1 (6 bases). CDR3 size: 16 residues. Germline CDR1 reads LGHNA; CDR2 reads YNFKEQ. Trimming shortened V by 0 bases and J by 5 bases, and 14 bases separated the two germline ends. CDR3: CASSQERARGNNEQFF. The DNA for the CDR3 is TGTGCCAGCAGCCAAGAGAGGGCCAGGGGTAACAATGAGCAGTTCTTC.